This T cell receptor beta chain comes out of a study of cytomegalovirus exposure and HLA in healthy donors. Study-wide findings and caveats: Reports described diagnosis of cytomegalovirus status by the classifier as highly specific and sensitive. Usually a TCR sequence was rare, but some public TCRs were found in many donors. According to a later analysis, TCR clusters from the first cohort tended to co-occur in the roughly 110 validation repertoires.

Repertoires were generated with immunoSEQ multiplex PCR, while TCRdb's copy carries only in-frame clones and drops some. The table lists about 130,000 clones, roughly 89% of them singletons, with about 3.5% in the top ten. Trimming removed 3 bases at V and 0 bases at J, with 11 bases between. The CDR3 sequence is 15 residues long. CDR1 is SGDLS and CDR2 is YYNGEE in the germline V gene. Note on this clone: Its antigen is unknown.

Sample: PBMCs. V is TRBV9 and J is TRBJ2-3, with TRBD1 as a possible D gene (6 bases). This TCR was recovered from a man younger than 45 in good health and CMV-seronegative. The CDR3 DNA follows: TGTGCCAGCAGCGGGACAGATAAGAGCACAGATACGCAGTATTTT. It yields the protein CASSGTDKSTDTQYF.